This T cell receptor (beta chain) was captured by sequencing in a study of cytomegalovirus exposure and HLA in healthy donors. Study-level background: About 200 million T cells yielded some 120 million unique TCR beta sequences in earlier analysis.

Primers included in the PCR were 60 Vbeta and 13 Jbeta primers. Clones were read by immunoSEQ multiplex PCR, and TCRdb kept only the in-frame ones, dropping some. The sample lists 100,000 to 150,000 clones, roughly 85% occurring once. General study findings and limits: TCR beta chains numbering 164 were designated cytomegalovirus-associated. The authors judged a highly shared variant cluster likely a sequencing artifact. In vitro checks showed that a few CMV-associated chains really do target CMV antigens.

The trim removed 2 bases at V and 0 bases at J, leaving 4 bases unmatched. This CDR3 is 15 amino acids long. Germline lookup yields CDR1 MNHEY and CDR2 SVGAGI. As to this clone: Its cognate antigen is unknown.

The TCR originated in a boy aged 5-17 years in good health and CMV-seronegative. Sequencing was performed on PBMCs. The V and J genes are TRBV6-5 and TRBJ2-7, with TRBD1 matching over 7 bases. CDR3: CASSYDRASSYEQYF. CDR3 DNA sequence: TGTGCCAGCAGTTACGACAGGGCCAGCTCCTACGAGCAGTACTTC.